This is a list of T cell receptor beta chains from one sample in a study of Graves' ophthalmopathy and Graves' hyperthyroidism. TCRdb ran MiXCR on the multiplex PCR reads and lists one entry per CDR3 protein. The sample lists about 740,000 distinct CDR3 sequences; 40% were seen once. Material for sequencing was peripheral blood. The source of these receptors is an adult man with Graves' ophthalmopathy. The CDR3 runs from the conserved cysteine through the conserved F or W. D genes are given only for firm matches. A row's size may be missing; if present it is once, few, many or a size class.

TRBV12-3/TRBV12-4,TRBJ1-2,NA,NA,CASSLGTPHYGYTF,TGTGCCAGCAGTTTAGGGACACCCCACTATGGCTACACCTTC
TRBV7-2,TRBJ2-7,TRBD2,NA,CASSRLAGGEQYF,TGTGCCAGCAGCCGACTAGCGGGAGGCGAGCAGTACTTC
TRBV6-6,TRBJ1-2,TRBD1,few,CASSYHDRGTTYGYTF,TGTGCCAGCAGTTACCATGACAGGGGTACAACGTATGGCTACACCTTC
TRBV7-9,TRBJ2-2,TRBD2,many,CASSLRGSGGYTGELFF,TGTGCCAGCAGCCTCCGGGGAAGCGGGGGCTACACCGGGGAGCTGTTTTTT
TRBV20-1,TRBJ1-4,TRBD1,many,CSARKQGNEKLFF,TGCAGTGCTAGGAAACAGGGGAATGAAAAACTGTTTTTT
TRBV9,TRBJ1-4,NA,NA,CASSPRGGGRGEKLFF,TGTGCCAGCAGCCCCCGGGGGGGCGGGAGAGGTGAAAAACTGTTTTTT
TRBV7-9,TRBJ1-3,NA,many,CASRHSRSGNTIYF,TGTGCCAGCAGGCATTCACGCTCTGGAAACACCATATATTTT
TRBV15,TRBJ1-2,NA,NA,CATSSGHGYTF,TGTGCCACCAGCAGTGGGCATGGCTACACCTTC
TRBV11-2,TRBJ1-1,NA,NA,CASSSGGADNTEAFF,TGTGCCAGCAGCTCCGGAGGTGCGGACAACACTGAAGCTTTCTTT
TRBV12-3/TRBV12-4,TRBJ2-7,TRBD2,NA,CASSLWDYTYEQYF,TGTGCCAGCAGTTTGTGGGACTATACCTACGAGCAGTACTTC
TRBV9,TRBJ2-6,NA,NA,CASSDSPGANVLTF,TGTGCCAGCAGCGATTCCCCTGGGGCCAACGTCCTGACTTTC
TRBV29-1,TRBJ1-2,NA,many,CSVRVDRIYGYTF,TGCAGCGTTAGGGTGGACAGAATCTATGGCTACACCTTC
TRBV14,TRBJ1-2,NA,few,CACLRVGANYGYTF,TGTGCCTGCCTTCGAGTGGGGGCTAACTATGGCTACACCTTC
TRBV7-3,TRBJ2-5,NA,once,CASSSSAGTQYF,TGTGCCAGCAGCTCTAGCGCCGGGACCCAGTACTTC
TRBV10-3,TRBJ2-3,NA,few,CAIFGSGDTQYF,TGTGCCATCTTCGGGTCTGGAGATACGCAGTATTTT
TRBV10-3,TRBJ2-6,NA,few,CASSYGVAGANVLTF,TGTGCCAGCAGTTACGGGGTAGCTGGGGCCAACGTCCTGACTTTC
TRBV9,TRBJ2-6,TRBD1,NA,CASTDRGGLTAGANVLTF,TGTGCCAGCACCGACAGGGGGGGTCTTACCGCCGGGGCCAACGTCCTGACTTTC
TRBV20-1,TRBJ2-7,NA,NA,CSASIEQYF,TGCAGTGCTAGTATCGAGCAGTACTTC
TRBV10-3,TRBJ2-7,NA,many,CAISESAGLQYF,TGTGCCATCAGTGAGTCGGCAGGGCTGCAGTACTTC
TRBV10-3,TRBJ2-7,NA,few,CASRRTGSSEQYF,TGTGCCAGCAGACGTACAGGATCTAGCGAGCAGTACTTC
TRBV5-6,TRBJ1-1,NA,few,CASSYVGYTEAFF,TGTGCCAGCAGCTACGTCGGGTACACTGAAGCTTTCTTT
TRBV25-1,TRBJ2-2,NA,once,CASSKGDPGELFF,TGTGCCAGCAGTAAAGGGGATCCCGGGGAGCTGTTTTTT
TRBV7-9,TRBJ1-2,NA,NA,CASSLIQPNYGYTF,TGTGCCAGCAGCTTAATCCAGCCGAACTATGGCTACACCTTC
TRBV10-3,TRBJ1-1,TRBD1,many,CAIRDRHTEAFF,TGTGCCATCAGGGACAGGCACACTGAAGCTTTCTTT
TRBV6-6,TRBJ1-4,NA,NA,CASSRTEPNEKLFF,TGTGCCAGCAGTAGGACAGAGCCTAATGAAAAACTGTTTTTT
TRBV10-1,TRBJ2-7,TRBD1,NA,CASSVGRGSSYEQYF,TGCGCCAGCAGTGTTGGCAGGGGGAGCTCCTACGAGCAGTACTTC
TRBV5-1,TRBJ2-7,TRBD1,many,CASRTSGQGGEQYF,TGCGCCAGCAGGACATCGGGACAGGGGGGCGAGCAGTACTTC
TRBV12-3/TRBV12-4,TRBJ1-1,NA,NA,CASSLGQGTTETFF,TGTGCCAGCAGTTTAGGACAAGGGACCACTGAAACTTTCTTT
TRBV20-1,TRBJ1-6,TRBD1,few,CSANRGNSYNSPLHF,TGCAGTGCTAACAGGGGAAACTCCTATAATTCACCCCTCCACTTT
TRBV12-3/TRBV12-4,TRBJ1-2,TRBD1,NA,CASSNRGLYNGYTF,TGTGCCAGCAGTAACAGGGGGCTTTACAATGGCTACACCTTC
TRBV5-1,TRBJ2-5,TRBD2,few,CASSRGLAGTLEETQYF,TGCGCCAGCAGCAGGGGACTAGCGGGTACCCTTGAGGAGACCCAGTACTTC
TRBV7-9,TRBJ2-5,TRBD2,many,CASSFPELAGGETQYF,TGTGCCAGCAGCTTTCCCGAGCTAGCGGGAGGGGAGACCCAGTACTTC
TRBV10-2,TRBJ2-2,NA,many,CASRGMGIGTGELFF,TGCGCCAGCAGGGGGATGGGGATAGGGACCGGGGAGCTGTTTTTT
TRBV7-9,TRBJ1-1,NA,few,CASSLFSGHMNTEAFF,TGTGCCAGCAGCTTGTTTTCCGGACACATGAACACTGAAGCTTTCTTT
TRBV9,TRBJ1-5,NA,NA,CASSGGVGYQPQHF,TGTGCCAGCAGCGGGGGGGTAGGTTATCAGCCCCAGCATTTT
TRBV20-1,TRBJ1-6,TRBD1,NA,CSVEFQGASPLHF,TGCAGTGTTGAGTTCCAGGGGGCTTCTCCCCTCCACTTT